The TCR beta chain under discussion was sequenced for a study of cytomegalovirus exposure and HLA in healthy donors. A multiplex PCR was run with 60 Vbeta primers and 13 Jbeta primers. Assay: immunoSEQ multiplex PCR; the TCRdb copy retains only in-frame clones and omits some. The data contain some 160,000 clones, over 70% of them singletons. Sample: PBMCs. This TCR was sampled from a man aged 50-59 years in good health and CMV-seropositive.

CDR3 sequence (DNA): TGTGCCAGCAGGACAACCAGATATGAAGCTTTCTTT. Residues: CASRTTRYEAFF. This sequence joins TRBV28 and TRBJ1-1; D remains unclear. Trimming stripped 6 bases from V and 7 bases from J, with 12 bases between. Germline V gene data show CDR1 as MDHEN and CDR2 as SYDVKM. This CDR3 comprises 12 residues.